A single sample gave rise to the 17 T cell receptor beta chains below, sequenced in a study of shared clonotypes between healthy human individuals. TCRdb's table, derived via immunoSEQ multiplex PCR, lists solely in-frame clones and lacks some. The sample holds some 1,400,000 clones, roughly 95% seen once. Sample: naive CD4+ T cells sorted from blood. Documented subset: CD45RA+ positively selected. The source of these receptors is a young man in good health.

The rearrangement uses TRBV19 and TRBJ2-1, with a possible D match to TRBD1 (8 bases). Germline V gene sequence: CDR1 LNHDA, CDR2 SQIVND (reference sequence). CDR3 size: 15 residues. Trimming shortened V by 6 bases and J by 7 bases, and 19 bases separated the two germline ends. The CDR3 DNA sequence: TGTGCCAGTAGAACAGGGGGAGGGCCGAGAAATGAGCAGTTCTTC. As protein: CASRTGGGPRNEQFF.

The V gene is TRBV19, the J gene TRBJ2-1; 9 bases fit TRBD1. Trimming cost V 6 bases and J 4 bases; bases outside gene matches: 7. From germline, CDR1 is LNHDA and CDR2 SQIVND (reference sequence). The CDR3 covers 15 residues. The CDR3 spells CASRGQGFRYNEQFF. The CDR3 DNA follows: TGTGCCAGTAGGGGACAGGGCTTTAGATACAATGAGCAGTTCTTC.

CDR3 nucleotide sequence: TGTGCCAGCAGAGAGGCTAGCGGGAGAGGTGAGCAGTTCTTC. Translated: CASREASGRGEQFF. V gene TRBV2 combines with J gene TRBJ2-1; 10 bases are a match to TRBD2. Trimming took 6 bases from V and 9 from J; bases not matched to a gene: 8. The germline gives CDR1 SNHLY, CDR2 FYNNEI. This CDR3 contains 14 residues.

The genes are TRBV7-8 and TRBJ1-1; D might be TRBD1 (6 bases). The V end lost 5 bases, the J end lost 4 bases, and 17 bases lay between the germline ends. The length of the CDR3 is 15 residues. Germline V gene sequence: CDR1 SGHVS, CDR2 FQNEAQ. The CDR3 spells CASSPRRTGLTEAFF. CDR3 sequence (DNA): TGTGCCAGCAGCCCGCGTAGAACAGGGCTCACTGAAGCTTTCTTT.

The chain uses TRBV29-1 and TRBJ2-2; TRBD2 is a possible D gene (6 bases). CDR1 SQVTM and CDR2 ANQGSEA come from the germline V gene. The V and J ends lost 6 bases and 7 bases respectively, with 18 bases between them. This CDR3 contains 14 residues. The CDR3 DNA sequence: TGCAGCGTGCGCCCCGGGAGCTCGGTCGGGGAGCTGTTTTTT. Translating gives CSVRPGSSVGELFF.

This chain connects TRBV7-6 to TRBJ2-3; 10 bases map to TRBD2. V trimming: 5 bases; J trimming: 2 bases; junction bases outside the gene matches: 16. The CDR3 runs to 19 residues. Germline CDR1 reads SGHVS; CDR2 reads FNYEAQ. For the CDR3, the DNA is TGTGCCAGCAGCATTTTTGCTCGGGGTAGCGGGAGGAACACAGATACGCAGTATTTT. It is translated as CASSIFARGSGRNTDTQYF.

CDR3 in DNA: TGTGCCAGCAGCTTAGGACAGGGGTTGGAGACCCAGTACTTC. It specifies CASSLGQGLETQYF. The chain has TRBV7-6 and TRBJ2-5; 8 bases are a match to TRBD1. The ends lost 1 base at V and 5 bases at J; junction bases unmatched: 3. Per germline, CDR1 SGHVS and CDR2 FNYEAQ. The CDR3 is 14 amino acids.

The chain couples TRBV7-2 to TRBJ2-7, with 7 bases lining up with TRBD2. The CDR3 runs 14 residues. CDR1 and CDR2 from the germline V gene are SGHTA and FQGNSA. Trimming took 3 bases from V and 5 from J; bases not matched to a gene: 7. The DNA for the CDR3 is TGTGCCAGCAGCTTTGGCGGGAGTCTCGACGAGCAGTACTTC. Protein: CASSFGGSLDEQYF.

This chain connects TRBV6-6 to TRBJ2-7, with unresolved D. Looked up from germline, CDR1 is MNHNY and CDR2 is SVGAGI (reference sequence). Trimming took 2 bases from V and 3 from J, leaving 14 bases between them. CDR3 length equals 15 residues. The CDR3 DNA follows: TGTGCCAGCAGTTACAGCAATTACGGCTTCTACGAGCAGTACTTC. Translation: CASSYSNYGFYEQYF.

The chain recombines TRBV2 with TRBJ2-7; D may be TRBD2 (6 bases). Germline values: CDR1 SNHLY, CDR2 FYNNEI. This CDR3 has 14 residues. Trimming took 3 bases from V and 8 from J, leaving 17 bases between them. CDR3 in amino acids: CASSEGGAGLKQYF. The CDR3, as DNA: TGTGCCAGCAGTGAGGGGGGAGCAGGCCTTAAGCAGTACTTC.

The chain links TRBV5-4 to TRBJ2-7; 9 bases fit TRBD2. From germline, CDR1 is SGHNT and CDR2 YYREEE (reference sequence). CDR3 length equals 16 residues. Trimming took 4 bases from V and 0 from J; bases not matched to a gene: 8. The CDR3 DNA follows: TGTGCCAGCAGCCGGGGTAGCGGGGGATTCTCCTACGAGCAGTACTTC. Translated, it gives CASSRGSGGFSYEQYF. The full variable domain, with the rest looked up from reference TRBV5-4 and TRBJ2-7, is ETGVTQSPTHLIKTRGQQVTLRCSSQSGHNTVSWYQQALGQGPQFIFQYYREEENGRGNFPPRFSGLQFPNYSSELNVNALELDDSALYLCASSRGSGGFSYEQYFGPGTRLTVT.

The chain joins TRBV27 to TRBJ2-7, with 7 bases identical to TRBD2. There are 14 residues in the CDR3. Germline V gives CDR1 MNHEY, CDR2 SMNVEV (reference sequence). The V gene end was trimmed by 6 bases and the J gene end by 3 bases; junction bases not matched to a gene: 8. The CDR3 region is CASSQGVAGYEQYF. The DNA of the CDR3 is TGTGCCAGCAGCCAGGGAGTAGCGGGCTACGAGCAGTACTTC.

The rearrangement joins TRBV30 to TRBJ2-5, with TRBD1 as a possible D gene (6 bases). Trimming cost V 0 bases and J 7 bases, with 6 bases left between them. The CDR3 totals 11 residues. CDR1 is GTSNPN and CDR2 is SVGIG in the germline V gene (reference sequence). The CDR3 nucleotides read TGTGCCTGGAGTGTACAGGGGACCCAGTACTTC. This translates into CAWSVQGTQYF. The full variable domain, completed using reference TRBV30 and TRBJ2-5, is SQTIHQWPATLVQPVGSPLSLECTVEGTSNPNLYWYRQAAGRGLQLLFYSVGIGQISSEVPQNLSASRPQDRQFILSSKKLLLSDSGFYLCAWSVQGTQYFGPGTRLLVL.

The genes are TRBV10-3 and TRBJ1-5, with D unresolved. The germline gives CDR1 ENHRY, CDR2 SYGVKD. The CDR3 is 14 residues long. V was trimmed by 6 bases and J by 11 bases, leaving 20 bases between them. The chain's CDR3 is CAIRAGPRETAQHF. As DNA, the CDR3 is TGTGCCATCAGGGCAGGTCCTAGGGAAACGGCCCAGCATTTT.

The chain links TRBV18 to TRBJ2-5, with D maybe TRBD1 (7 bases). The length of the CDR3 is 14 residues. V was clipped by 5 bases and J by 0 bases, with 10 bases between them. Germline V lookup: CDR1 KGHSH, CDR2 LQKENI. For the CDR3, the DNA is TGTGCCAGCTCAGCGGGACAGAACCAAGAGACCCAGTACTTC. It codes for CASSAGQNQETQYF.

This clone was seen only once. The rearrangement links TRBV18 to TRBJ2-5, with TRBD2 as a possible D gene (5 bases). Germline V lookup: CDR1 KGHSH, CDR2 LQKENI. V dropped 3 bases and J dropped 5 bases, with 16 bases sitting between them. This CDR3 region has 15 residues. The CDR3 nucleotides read TGTGCCAGCTCACCTATAGGGAGCGCCGGGGAGACCCAGTACTTC. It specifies CASSPIGSAGETQYF.

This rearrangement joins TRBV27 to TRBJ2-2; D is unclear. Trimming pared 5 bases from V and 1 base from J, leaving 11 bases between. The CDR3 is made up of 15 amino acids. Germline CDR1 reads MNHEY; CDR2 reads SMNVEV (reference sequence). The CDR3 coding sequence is TGTGCCAGCAGTCCGAGGCCAGGGAACACCGGGGAGCTGTTTTTT. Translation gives CASSPRPGNTGELFF.